The clone carrying this TCR beta chain was seen a few times. Its target is unknown. The sample comes from a study of T-cell memory formation after mild COVID-19. Looked up from germline, CDR1 is SNHLY and CDR2 is FYNNEI. The CDR3 covers 14 residues. V shed 5 bases, J shed 14 bases, and the junction held 9 bases outside the gene matches. Overall study findings and caveats: CD4+ contracting clones were mainly CM and EM; CD8+ ones, EMRA. A balance of CD4 and CD8 characterized clones contracting day 15 to 85, whereas later expanders leaned CD4+.

TCRdb used MiXCR to reprocess the 5' RACE reads, holding one entry per CDR3 protein. The table records around 340,000 distinct CDR3 sequences, less than 20% of them present only once. The chain employs TRBV2 and TRBJ2-3; TRBD2 aligns across 14 bases. Sequenced material: PBMCs or a T cell subset sorted from them (not recorded which). This clonotype originated in a man in his late teens or twenties who had mild COVID-19 (a few samples of this study predate the infection). Cell type and time point are not known. The CDR3, as DNA: TGTGCCAGCAGTCCTCGACTAGCGGGGGGGCGGGGGTATTTT. It encodes CASSPRLAGGRGYF.